Sequencing of this TCR beta chain was carried out in a study of OX40 agonist ivuxolimab in advanced cancers. A note on the overall study: The costimulatory receptor OX40 (CD134) was targeted by ivuxolimab, a fully human IgG2 agonistic monoclonal antibody. A male proportion of about 79% and a mean age of about 60 years, ranging from 23 to 79, were recorded for the dose-escalation cohort. Of the roughly 51 patients in dose escalation, about 20 had hepatocellular carcinoma, roughly 15 had melanoma, 9 had renal cell carcinoma and 9 had head and neck cancer. Intravenous ivuxolimab was administered to patients every 2 weeks at six dose levels: 0.01, 0.1, 0.3, 1.5, 3 and 10 mg/kg. Partial responses occurred in three dose-escalation patients: two with cutaneous melanoma and one with hepatocellular carcinoma. Peripheral TCRbeta sequencing aimed to test whether ivuxolimab altered TCR sequence diversity and caused clonal T-cell expansion. The paper describes the monotherapy dose-escalation part (N of about 50 patients) of the phase I trial of ivuxolimab. Prior anti-PD-1, anti-PD-L1 or anti-CTLA-4 therapy was permitted, and 40% of dose-escalation patients had received checkpoint inhibitors.

The germline V gene specifies MGHRA as CDR1 and YSYEKL as CDR2. V is reduced by 2 bases and J by 0 bases, leaving a spacing of 8 bases between them. The CDR3 sequence holds 14 residues, the cysteine and phenylalanine included. Only CDR3 DNA is held: 42 bases, read in frame from base 1. Patients with autoimmune disease history or receiving systemic immunosuppression were excluded from the trial. Peripheral blood for TCR sequencing was drawn from every dose cohort at baseline, at cycle 4 day 1 and at cycle 7 day 1. Samples came from an open-label, multicenter, first-in-human phase I dose-escalation trial of ivuxolimab. Adults with locally advanced or metastatic melanoma, renal cell carcinoma, hepatocellular carcinoma or head and neck squamous cell carcinoma were enrolled in the trial. Before TCR sequencing, CD4+ T cells and CD8+ T cells from peripheral blood were sorted into separate populations. Genomic DNA was isolated from the sorted cells so that the TCRbeta CDR3 region could be sequenced. TCRbeta CDR3 regions were sequenced using the immunoSEQ Assay. Imported from immuneACCESS, the table was reduced by TCRdb to in-frame sequences with V and J called. These copies leave out some clones; in studies compared against another copy, an unresolved V gene accounts for under half, and the cause of the remainder is not known. The sample has approximately 24,000 clones on record, around 85% of them singletons. The ten largest clonotypes hold 16% of the sample.

General study outcomes and caveats: Low levels of normalized T-cell clonal expansion were also shown by some nonresponding patients. After ivuxolimab, more expanded clones were found on average in CD8+ T cells than in CD4+ T cells. Antigen specificity was not determined for the clonally expanded peripheral T cells. At doses from 0.1 to 3.0 mg/kg, clonal expansion was seen in both CD4+ and CD8+ blood T cells between baseline and week 6. In the 0.1-3.0 mg/kg groups, partial responders had among the lowest normalized peripheral clonal expansion, particularly in CD8+ T cells.

This clone was recorded a few times. Its antigen remains undetermined. Base qualities are missing; no much larger clone stands one base away. The chain couples TRBV4-1 to TRBJ2-7; the D segment could be TRBD1, given 6 matching bases. The sequencing used CD4+ or CD8+ T cells sorted from blood, collected in a trial of the OX40 agonist ivuxolimab. This TCR came from an adult with an advanced solid tumor such as melanoma, head and neck, liver or kidney cancer. The CDR3 region has the sequence CASSQRDTSYEQYF. Read as DNA, the sequence is TGCGCCAGCAGCCAAAGGGACACCTCCTACGAGCAGTACTTC.